The T cell receptor (beta chain) under discussion was sequenced for a study of shared clonotypes between healthy human individuals. V was clipped by 0 bases and J by 4 bases; unmatched bases: 4. Germline V CDR1 and CDR2: SGDLS, YYNGEE. The CDR3 is 15 amino acids. Study results and limitations: Clonotypes which were not shared had lower generation probabilities than clonotypes that all four donors shared.

The split of CD4+ cells yielded CD45RA+ naive and CD45RA-negative memory subsets. In the original workflow: Because ImmunoSEQ provided only junction sequences with no quality scores, the filtering differed. The protocol was immunoSEQ multiplex PCR, while the TCRdb copy is restricted to in-frame clones and leaves out a portion. V, J and clone size derive from that table, while D and trimming were established from the DNA sequence. Of some 1,600,000 clones listed, 95% to 99% are singletons. As concerns this clone: What it recognizes is unknown.

The chain uses TRBV9 and TRBJ2-1, with 7 positions matching TRBD2. Sequencing was done on a sample of naive CD4+ T cells sorted from blood. The subset was: CD45RA+ positively selected. The TCR was taken from a man aged 25-40 years in good health. The DNA for the CDR3 is TGTGCCAGCAGCGTAGAATCTAGCGGATACAATGAGCAGTTCTTC. Translated: CASSVESSGYNEQFF.